The entry below gives a single T cell receptor (beta chain) sequence along with its context. The antigen is unknown. Indicated treatment: 15 to 20 received Ad26.COV2.S at low or high dose, single or two shots; 5 received placebo; per-sample allocation not given. After the first vaccine or placebo injection, samples were drawn on day 63. Only in-frame clones appear in the TCRdb table, and some are missing; sequencing was by immunoSEQ multiplex PCR. The sample has 360,000 or so clones, 89% seen once; the top ten hold around 2%. These data belong to a study of Ad26.COV2.S vaccination and SARS-CoV-2 variants. In the study overall: Vaccine-arm donor from the placebo-controlled COV1001 Ad26.COV2.S trial.

Findings and caveats of the study: Similar non-spike TCR breadth was observed in recipients of vaccine and of placebo.

The sequencing here drew on peripheral blood, taken in a trial of Ad26.COV2.S vaccine versus placebo. This sequence was found in a person aged 18-60 years who received the Ad26.COV2.S COVID-19 vaccine or a placebo.

CDR3 loop: CASTWVTGELFF. CDR3 nucleotide sequence: TGTGCCAGCACTTGGGTAACCGGGGAGCTGTTTTTT. The rearrangement joins TRBV28 to TRBJ2-2; D is unresolved. V shed 7 bases and J shed 5 bases, with 8 bases lying between them. The CDR3 has 12 amino acids. The germline CDR1 and CDR2 sequences are MDHEN and SYDVKM.